This paragraph covers one T cell receptor (beta chain) sequence. Its antigen is still unknown. The CDR3 covers 15 residues. Trimming left V 7 bases short and J 0 bases short, with 19 bases between. Germline values: CDR1 SQVTM, CDR2 ANQGSEA. Previously, flow cytometry had revealed CD8+CD57+ cell expansion in the patients chosen for sequencing. Receipt of therapy had not occurred in any patient by the time of blood sampling. These data originate in a study of CD8+CD57+ T cells in acquired aplastic anemia. Study background: The study obtained an average of roughly 2.9 ug of DNA from sorted CD4+ and CD8+ cells.

Points from the study as a whole: Patients and controls were not found to differ significantly in CD8+ Simpson's diversity. The number of CD8+ CDR3 sequences shared by patients and controls was twenty-nine.

Template material for TCR beta VDJ and CDR3 profiling consisted of genomic DNA. TCRdb re-derived calls from the reads in MiXCR, one entry per CDR3 protein. Among around 170,000 distinct CDR3 sequences listed, about 45% were seen once. The source of this sequence is a human donor with aplastic anemia. The rearrangement links TRBV29-1 to TRBJ2-7; D remains ambiguous. Sequencing was carried out using sorted CD4+, CD8+, or CD8+CD57+ T cells (not recorded which) from PBMCs. CDR3 in DNA: TGCAGCGCAAAAGGTTGGGCGGAGACCTCCTACGAGCAGTACTTC. Translating gives CSAKGWAETSYEQYF.